Listed below are T cell receptor beta chains from one sample, sequenced in a study of control samples from healthy donors and cancer patients. TCRdb keeps only in-frame clones here, not all; method: immunoSEQ multiplex PCR. This table holds 150,000 to 200,000 clones, 90% to 95% found once. The sample consisted of blood. The receptor set was obtained from a man aged 30 to 39 in good health. The CDR3 runs from the conserved cysteine through the conserved F or W. D genes are given only for firm matches. Expanded clones get a size class; other rows say once, few or many, or leave the size out.

clone size,D gene,V gene,J gene,CDR3 protein,CDR3 DNA
-,-,TRBV3-1/TRBV3-2,TRBJ2-7,CASSQATDYEQYF,TGTGCCAGCAGCCAAGCAACGGACTACGAGCAGTACTTC
-,TRBD1,TRBV10-3,TRBJ2-1,CAISDRRQGNNEQFF,TGTGCCATCAGTGACAGGAGACAGGGCAACAATGAGCAGTTCTTC
-,-,TRBV6-2/TRBV6-3,TRBJ1-6,CASSYPHSPLHF,TGTGCCAGCAGTTACCCACACTCACCCCTCCACTTT
few,-,TRBV3-1/TRBV3-2,TRBJ2-3,CASSQDGDTQYF,TGTGCCAGCAGCCAAGATGGGGATACGCAGTATTTT
-,TRBD1,TRBV19,TRBJ1-6,CASRTGQGAGSYNSPLHF,TGTGCCAGTAGAACCGGACAGGGGGCCGGCTCCTATAATTCACCCCTCCACTTT
-,TRBD2,TRBV6-1,TRBJ2-5,CASSEGQGGQETQYF,TGTGCCAGCAGTGAAGGGCAGGGAGGGCAAGAGACCCAGTACTTC
-,TRBD2,TRBV10-3,TRBJ2-3,CAIRKTSGNTDTQYF,TGTGCCATCAGAAAGACTAGCGGGAACACAGATACGCAGTATTTT
-,-,TRBV9,TRBJ2-1,CASSGGTSYNEQFF,TGTGCCAGCAGCGGGGGGACGAGCTACAATGAGCAGTTCTTC
-,TRBD2,TRBV5-1,TRBJ2-5,CASSPTSGQETQYF,TGCGCCAGCAGCCCGACTAGCGGCCAAGAGACCCAGTACTTC
-,-,TRBV5-1,TRBJ2-1,CASFPASGVAYNEQFF,TGCGCCAGCTTCCCCGCCAGCGGAGTGGCCTACAATGAGCAGTTCTTC
-,TRBD1,TRBV6-5,TRBJ2-7,CASREVGQGNYEQYF,TGTGCCAGCAGAGAGGTGGGACAGGGAAACTACGAGCAGTACTTC
-,-,TRBV19,TRBJ1-1,CASSHTLRPLMNTEAFF,TGTGCCAGTAGCCATACACTACGCCCTTTAATGAACACTGAAGCTTTCTTT
-,-,TRBV6-5,TRBJ2-3,CASTVGGSTDTQYF,TGTGCCAGCACAGTGGGGGGAAGCACAGATACGCAGTATTTT
-,-,TRBV30,TRBJ1-2,CAWTSSRYGYTF,TGTGCCTGGACCTCCTCTCGCTATGGCTACACCTTC
-,TRBD2,TRBV27,TRBJ2-7,CASRVAGDIYEQYF,TGTGCCAGCAGGGTAGCGGGAGATATCTACGAGCAGTACTTC
-,-,TRBV11-2,TRBJ1-1,CASSLGAGLAEAFF,TGTGCCAGCAGCTTAGGGGCAGGGTTGGCTGAAGCTTTCTTT
-,TRBD1,TRBV7-2,TRBJ1-1,CASSRTGLTEAFF,TGTGCCAGCAGCAGGACAGGGTTGACTGAAGCTTTCTTT
-,-,TRBV27,TRBJ1-5,CASSLSGKQPQHF,TGTGCCAGCAGTTTATCTGGGAAACAGCCCCAGCATTTT
-,TRBD2,TRBV6-2/TRBV6-3,TRBJ2-3,CASSPTSGGRDTQYF,TGTGCCAGCAGCCCCACTAGCGGGGGGAGGGATACGCAGTATTTT
once,-,TRBV2,TRBJ2-3,CASSEAWGLDTQYF,TGTGCCAGCAGTGAAGCATGGGGGTTGGATACGCAGTATTTT
few,-,TRBV6-5,TRBJ2-7,CASSRTPGYEQYF,TGTGCCAGCAGTCGTACTCCTGGCTACGAGCAGTACTTC
-,-,TRBV15,TRBJ1-1,CATSRRGGFDEAFF,TGTGCCACCAGCAGGAGGGGGGGCTTCGATGAAGCTTTCTTT
-,TRBD1,TRBV9,TRBJ1-2,CASTNDRGQGYTF,TGTGCCAGCACCAACGACAGGGGGCAGGGCTACACCTTC
-,-,TRBV28,TRBJ1-4,CASSRQVGNREKLFF,TGTGCCAGCAGTCGACAGGTGGGGAATAGGGAAAAACTGTTTTTT
-,-,TRBV5-1,TRBJ1-1,CASSPGQMNTEAFF,TGCGCCAGCAGCCCAGGACAGATGAACACTGAAGCTTTCTTT
-,-,TRBV7-9,TRBJ2-7,CASSTTQGGFYEQYF,TGTGCCAGCAGCACAACCCAGGGGGGGTTCTACGAGCAGTACTTC
-,TRBD1,TRBV28,TRBJ1-2,CASSSTRTGNVNYGYTF,TGTGCCAGCAGTTCGACTAGGACAGGGAACGTCAACTATGGCTACACCTTC
-,TRBD2,TRBV7-6,TRBJ2-1,CASSLDSGRVNEQFF,TGTGCCAGCAGCTTAGACAGCGGGAGAGTAAATGAGCAGTTCTTC
-,TRBD1,TRBV7-9,TRBJ2-7,CASSSDRTGWSYEQYF,TGTGCCAGCAGCTCAGATCGGACAGGGTGGTCCTACGAGCAGTACTTC
-,-,TRBV5-1,TRBJ1-6,CASSLVGEGSPLHF,TGCGCCAGCAGCTTGGTCGGCGAGGGGTCACCCCTCCACTTT
-,-,TRBV10-1,TRBJ1-4,CARGRHLNEKLFF,TGCGCCCGAGGAAGACATCTCAATGAAAAACTGTTTTTT
few,-,TRBV6-4,TRBJ2-2,CASSDRADTGELFF,TGTGCCAGCAGTGACAGGGCAGACACCGGGGAGCTGTTTTTT
-,-,TRBV2,TRBJ1-5,CASSRSDGYSNQPQHF,TGTGCCAGCAGTCGGTCGGACGGTTATAGCAATCAGCCCCAGCATTTT
-,-,TRBV7-9,TRBJ2-3,CASSFSSTDTQYF,TGTGCCAGCAGCTTCTCTAGCACAGATACGCAGTATTTT
-,-,TRBV7-9,TRBJ2-5,CASSLVSLRETQYF,TGTGCCAGCAGCTTAGTTTCTCTCCGAGAGACCCAGTACTTC
-,TRBD2,TRBV18,TRBJ2-3,CASSPTSGGTDTQYF,TGTGCCAGCTCACCCACATCGGGAGGGACAGATACGCAGTATTTT
-,TRBD1,TRBV6-5,TRBJ1-6,CASSFAGQGYNSPLHF,TGTGCCAGCAGTTTTGCGGGACAGGGGTATAATTCACCCCTCCACTTT
-,-,TRBV29-1,TRBJ2-7,CSVEGDTYPYEQYF,TGCAGCGTTGAGGGGGACACCTATCCCTACGAGCAGTACTTC
once,TRBD1,TRBV10-3,TRBJ1-5,CAIRGEGAQPQHF,TGTGCCATCAGGGGGGAGGGGGCTCAGCCCCAGCATTTT
-,-,TRBV30,TRBJ1-2,CAWNSAGYGYTF,TGTGCCTGGAACAGTGCGGGCTATGGCTACACCTTC
-,-,TRBV2,TRBJ1-2,CASSLDIGRGYTF,TGTGCCAGCAGTCTCGACATCGGTAGAGGCTACACCTTC
once,TRBD1,TRBV3-1/TRBV3-2,TRBJ1-2,CASSLGQLAGYTF,TGTGCCAGCAGCCTGGGACAGTTGGCAGGCTACACCTTC
-,-,TRBV19,TRBJ1-1,CASIPGTRNTEAFF,TGTGCCAGTATTCCGGGGACACGGAACACTGAAGCTTTCTTT
-,-,TRBV23-1,TRBJ1-1,CASRPLPPGERMNTEAFF,TGCGCCAGCAGACCCCTCCCGCCCGGTGAAAGAATGAACACTGAAGCTTTCTTT
-,-,TRBV9,TRBJ1-2,CASSVRTDSYGYTF,TGTGCCAGCAGCGTAAGGACGGACAGCTATGGCTACACCTTC
-,-,TRBV6-6,TRBJ2-7,CASSLAGEVSEQYF,TGTGCCAGCAGCCTCGCAGGGGAGGTTAGCGAGCAGTACTTC
-,TRBD2,TRBV28,TRBJ2-1,CASRPLAGVYNEQFF,TGTGCCAGCAGGCCCCTAGCGGGGGTTTACAATGAGCAGTTCTTC